The 11 T cell receptor beta chains reported below all come from one sample, sequenced in a study of immune evolution from preneoplasia to lung adenocarcinoma. Profiled with immunoSEQ multiplex PCR; TCRdb holds only in-frame clones, not every one. Found here are more than 4,000 clones, more than 75% of them singletons; the top ten hold 14%. The sample was FFPE invasive lung adenocarcinoma tissue. These TCRs come from a person aged 65 to 85 with invasive lung adenocarcinoma. Some clones in this sample may be carry-over from other donors' samples.

This sequence joins TRBV30 and TRBJ2-3, with 9 positions matching TRBD2. V lost 4 bases to trimming and J lost 3 bases; unmatched junction nucleotides: 5. The CDR3 length is 14 residues. Germline-derived CDR1 and CDR2 are GTSNPN and SVGIG (reference sequence). CDR3 sequence: CAWNEREVTDTQYF. CDR3 DNA: TGTGCCTGGAATGAGCGGGAGGTTACAGATACGCAGTATTTT.

This clone was seen just once. The V call is TRBV7-9, the J call TRBJ2-3; TRBD2 might be the D (5 bases). CDR1 is SEHNR and CDR2 is FQNEAQ in the germline V gene (reference sequence). The V end lost 3 bases, the J end lost 2 bases, and 15 bases lay between the germline ends. The CDR3 sequence is 16 residues long. The CDR3 spells CASSFGLSADTDTQYF. DNA for the CDR3: TGTGCCAGCAGCTTCGGACTCTCGGCGGACACAGATACGCAGTATTTT.

This chain connects TRBV6-1 to TRBJ2-1; TRBD2 matches at 10 bases. The length of the CDR3 is 13 residues. J lost 6 bases, V lost 7 bases, and 3 bases had no gene match. Germline CDR1 and CDR2: MNHNS and SASEGT. The CDR3 spells CASIRLAGNEQFF. The DNA for the CDR3 is TGTGCCAGCATTCGACTAGCGGGCAATGAGCAGTTCTTC.

This rearrangement joins TRBV2 to TRBJ1-4; TRBD1 aligns across 10 bases. The V segment lost 6 bases and the J segment 7 bases; nucleotides outside the gene matches: 2. CDR1 SNHLY and CDR2 FYNNEI come from the germline V gene. This CDR3 has 13 amino acids. In DNA, the CDR3 is TGTGCCAGCAGAGGGACAGGGGCTGAAAAACTGTTTTTT. As protein: CASRGTGAEKLFF. Based on the CDR3 plus reference TRBV2 and TRBJ1-4, the full variable domain is EPEVTQTPSHQVTQMGQEVILRCVPISNHLYFYWYRQILGQKVEFLVSFYNNEISEKSEIFDDQFSVERPDGSNFTLKIRSTKLEDSAMYFCASRGTGAEKLFFGSGTQLSVL.

To note about this clone: One junction end disagrees with the germline gene, perhaps due to a read error. Other DNA sequences in the same sample also yield this CDR3. The CDR3 reads CASSGGGISYEQYF. Written as DNA, the CDR3 is TGTGCCAGCAGTGGGGGGGGGATCTCCTACGAGCAGTACTTC. V gene TRBV10-2 combines with J gene TRBJ2-7; 7 nucleotides match TRBD2. This CDR3 has 14 residues. Germline V gene lookup returns CDR1 WSHSY and CDR2 SAAADI.

V gene TRBV6-1 combines with J gene TRBJ1-1, with unresolved D. The length of the CDR3 is 14 residues. V was cut by 1 base and J by 5 bases, with 11 bases left in between. Germline V gene lookup returns CDR1 MNHNS and CDR2 SASEGT. The DNA of the CDR3 is TGTGCCAGCAGTGAAGTGTTTAGAGGGACTGAAGCTTTCTTT. Translated: CASSEVFRGTEAFF.

V usage is TRBV4-1 and J usage is TRBJ2-1, with TRBD2 matching over 7 bases. V was clipped by 5 bases and J by 5 bases; unmatched bases: 6. The V gene's germline CDR1 is MGHRA and CDR2 YSYEKL. The CDR3 extends over 14 amino acids. The chain's CDR3 is CASSTGTNNNEQFF. The CDR3 DNA follows: TGCGCCAGCAGCACCGGGACTAACAACAATGAGCAGTTCTTC.

A few counts support this clone. J is TRBJ1-2 and V is TRBV10-3; 7 positions agree with TRBD1. J lost 0 bases, V lost 0 bases, and 4 bases had no gene match. Germline assignment: CDR1 ENHRY and CDR2 SYGVKD. This CDR3 has 16 amino acids. Written as DNA, the CDR3 is TGTGCCATCAGTGAGTCGGGACAGACATCTAACTATGGCTACACCTTC. Translating it yields CAISESGQTSNYGYTF.

This sequence joins TRBV29-1 and TRBJ2-7, with D perhaps matching TRBD2 (5 bases). Germline lookup yields CDR1 SQVTM and CDR2 ANQGSEA. The CDR3 totals 13 residues. The V gene lost 4 bases and the J gene lost 3 bases, with 13 bases spanning the gap. CDR3 DNA sequence: TGCAGCGTTGTAAGCGGAGCCCGCTACGAGCAGTACTTC. Translated: CSVVSGARYEQYF.

This clone was counted only a few times. CDR3 protein: CASSFHGWETQYF. The CDR3 nucleotides read TGTGCCAGCAGTTTCCATGGGTGGGAGACCCAGTACTTC. The V and J genes are TRBV7-8 and TRBJ2-5; no definite D call. V lost 6 bases, J lost 5 bases, and 13 bases lay in between. The germline V gene encodes CDR1 SGHVS and CDR2 FQNEAQ. This CDR3 has 13 amino acids.

CDR3 in amino acids: CASSRNRGPDTQYF. The CDR3 DNA reads as TGTGCCAGCTCACGGAATAGGGGGCCAGATACGCAGTATTTT. The chain uses TRBV18 and TRBJ2-3; 7 bases are shared with TRBD1. This CDR3 region has 14 residues. CDR1 KGHSH and CDR2 LQKENI come from the germline V gene. J was trimmed by 4 bases and V by 4 bases; bases with no gene match: 5.